Following are 30 T cell receptor gamma chains from one sample sequenced in a study of Vδ1+ human thymocytes. Sequences come from RNA converted to cDNA by reverse transcription. CDR3 amplicons came from multiplex PCR with pooled V-gene forward and constant-region reverse primers. TCRdb re-called the multiplex PCR reads via CATT. The table has over 20,000 gamma-chain clones, 12% to 15% seen once; the top ten hold 1.5% to 2%. Regarding the study as a whole: Thymic TRG and TRD repertoires appeared highly polyclonal, with Gaussian CDR3 length distributions.

Their antigen targets remain unknown. The sample consisted of Vdelta1+ gamma-delta thymocytes from the thymus. The subset here: FACS-sorted CD3+ TCRalphabeta- TCRVdelta1+ TCRVdelta2- thymocytes. The receptors derive from a child under two years old who had congenital heart surgery.

This chain links TRGV3 with TRGJ1 or TRGJ2. The trim removed 3 bases at V and 5 bases at J, leaving 4 bases unmatched. In germline, CDR1 is VTNTFY, CDR2 YDVSTARD (reference sequence). The CDR3 length is 12 residues. The CDR3 region is CATWDPHYKKLF. The CDR3 DNA reads as TGTGCCACCTGGGACCCTCATTATAAGAAACTCTTT.

This sequence joins TRGV8 and TRGJ1 or TRGJ2. The CDR3 consists of 14 residues. Germline values: CDR1 VENAVY, CDR2 YDSYNSRV. V was pared by 0 bases and J by 2 bases, with 4 bases of the junction left unmatched. CDR3 nucleotides: TGTGCCACCTGGGATAGGCCTCATTATTATAAGAAACTCTTT. Protein product: CATWDRPHYYKKLF.

This clone was detected a few times. The chain joins TRGV4 to TRGJ1 or TRGJ2. Germline lookup yields CDR1 EGSTGY and CDR2 YDSYTSSV. J gave up 3 bases and V 4 bases, and 24 bases lay outside the gene matches. This CDR3 is 19 amino acids long. Written as DNA, the CDR3 is TGTGCCACCTGGGACCCCCCCCGGGTCGGTCCTCGGTTTTATTATAAGAAACTCTTT. As protein: CATWDPPRVGPRFYYKKLF.

This clone showed up just once. The V gene is TRGV8, the J gene TRGJ1 or TRGJ2. The CDR3 runs 14 residues. Germline CDR1 VENAVY, CDR2 YDSYNSRV. V gave up 4 bases and J gave up 11 bases; unmatched junction bases: 17. The CDR3 spells CATWERGTGHEKLF. The CDR3 DNA reads as TGTGCCACCTGGGAGAGGGGTACGGGGCATGAGAAACTCTTT.

This clone has only a few counts. The rearrangement uses TRGV4 and TRGJP2. Unmatched junction bases numbered 10, after V lost 4 bases and J lost 11 bases. The CDR3 is made up of 13 amino acids. Germline V lookup: CDR1 EGSTGY, CDR2 YDSYTSSV. CDR3 protein: CATWEREGWIKTF. Written as DNA, the CDR3 is TGTGCCACCTGGGAACGGGAAGGCTGGATCAAGACGTTT.

This clone was seen a few times. The rearrangement joins TRGV9 to TRGJ1 or TRGJ2. Germline CDR1 GITISATS, CDR2 ISYDGTV (reference sequence). J gave up 10 bases and V 11 bases, and 11 bases lay outside the gene matches. This CDR3 region has 10 residues. The CDR3: CAYPTQKKLF. The CDR3 coding sequence is TGTGCCTACCCCACACAAAAGAAACTCTTT.

The chain employs TRGV4 and TRGJP2. Germline loops: CDR1 EGSTGY, CDR2 YDSYTSSV. V shed 6 bases, J shed 1 base, and the junction held 11 bases outside the gene matches. CDR3 size: 16 residues. The CDR3 reads CATWKGALSSDWIKTF. CDR3 nucleotides: TGTGCCACCTGGAAAGGGGCCCTTAGTAGTGATTGGATCAAGACGTTT.

This clone was seen more than once but under ten times. Other nucleotide sequences from this sample produce the same CDR3. The V gene is TRGV8, the J gene TRGJ1 or TRGJ2. Trimming at V came to 0 bases and at J to 5 bases, leaving 4 bases not matched to a gene. Germline CDR1 reads VENAVY; CDR2 reads YDSYNSRV. This CDR3 contains 13 residues. DNA for the CDR3: TGTGCCACCTGGGATAGGCTTGATTATAAGAAACTCTTT. It is translated as CATWDRLDYKKLF.

This clone was observed a few times. V gene TRGV9 combines with J gene TRGJ1 or TRGJ2. V trimming: 2 bases; J trimming: 2 bases; junction bases outside the gene matches: 3. Germline CDR1 reads GITISATS; CDR2 reads ISYDGTV (reference sequence). The CDR3 is 13 residues long. This CDR3 reads CALWEEYYYKKLF. In DNA form, the CDR3 reads TGTGCCTTGTGGGAGGAATATTATTATAAGAAACTCTTT.

This clone was detected only a few times. The sample holds other DNA sequences that translate to the same CDR3. The chain carries TRGV5 and TRGJ1 or TRGJ2. The junction had 6 bases not matched to a gene; V was cut back by 3 bases and J by 7 bases. The CDR3 is 12 residues long. CDR1 is VINAFY, CDR2 YDVSNSKD, per germline. The CDR3 DNA reads TGTGCCACCTGGGACTCGGAATATAAGAAACTCTTT. This codes for CATWDSEYKKLF.

The rearrangement links TRGV3 to TRGJ1 or TRGJ2. Germline V gives CDR1 VTNTFY, CDR2 YDVSTARD (reference sequence). V dropped 6 bases and J dropped 3; count of bases not matched to a gene: 8. The CDR3 consists of 13 residues. CDR3 DNA: TGTGCCACCTGGATACGAATTTATTATAAGAAACTCTTT. Its protein product is CATWIRIYYKKLF.

This clone was seen a handful of times. A junction boundary mismatches the germline segment, possibly from a read error. The chain has TRGV4 and TRGJ1 or TRGJ2. Germline V gene lookup returns CDR1 EGSTGY and CDR2 YDSYTSSV. This CDR3 spans 15 amino acids. CDR3 DNA: TGTGCCACCTGGAATGGACCCTTATTTTATTATAAGAAACTCTTT. This codes for CATWNGPLFYYKKLF.

In regard to this clone: The sample holds other DNA sequences that translate to the same CDR3. The V and J genes are TRGV9 and TRGJ1 or TRGJ2. Germline V gene lookup returns CDR1 GITISATS and CDR2 ISYDGTV (reference sequence). V gave up 12 bases and J gave up 5 bases; unmatched junction bases: 4. CDR3 length: 9 amino acids. The CDR3 DNA is TGTGCCCACAATTATAAGAAACTCTTT. Translating it yields CAHNYKKLF.

The V gene is TRGV8, the J gene TRGJP2. The CDR3 has 15 amino acids. Germline V gene lookup returns CDR1 VENAVY and CDR2 YDSYNSRV. With V trimmed by 4 bases and J by 5 bases, 10 bases remained unmatched. The CDR3 DNA sequence: TGTGCCACCTGGGACAGGCGGCGGAGTGATTGGATCAAGACGTTT. Its protein is CATWDRRRSDWIKTF.

With respect to this clone: The sample contains more than one DNA sequence encoding this CDR3. The chain joins TRGV9 to TRGJ1 or TRGJ2. The CDR3 has 13 amino acids. The trim removed 3 bases at V and 3 bases at J, leaving 5 bases unmatched. Germline-derived CDR1 and CDR2 are GITISATS and ISYDGTV (reference sequence). In DNA form, the CDR3 reads TGTGCCTTGTGGGAGCCTGCTTATTATAAGAAACTCTTT. Encoded protein: CALWEPAYYKKLF.

This clone was seen only a few times. The chain uses TRGV4 and TRGJ1 or TRGJ2. J gave up 9 bases and V 8 bases, and 4 bases lay outside the gene matches. The CDR3 totals 9 residues. CDR1 and CDR2 (germline): EGSTGY, YDSYTSSV. DNA of the CDR3: TGTGCCACCTCGCTTAAGAAACTCTTT. Its protein is CATSLKKLF.

This clone was counted a few times. This chain connects TRGV3 to TRGJ1 or TRGJ2. Trimming took 0 bases from V and 8 from J; bases not matched to a gene: 10. The CDR3 runs 14 residues. CDR1 is VTNTFY and CDR2 is YDVSTARD in the germline V gene (reference sequence). DNA of the CDR3: TGTGCCACCTGGGACAGGCGGGAAGGTGATAAGAAACTCTTT. It yields the protein CATWDRREGDKKLF.

The gene calls are TRGV3 and TRGJP2. The CDR3 sequence is 16 residues long. V trimming: 1 base; J trimming: 9 bases; junction bases outside the gene matches: 14. CDR1 and CDR2 (germline): VTNTFY, YDVSTARD (reference sequence). The CDR3 sequence is CATWDRPARGYWIKTF. CDR3 bases: TGTGCCACCTGGGACAGACCCGCGCGAGGTTATTGGATCAAGACGTTT.

This clone was counted between two and nine times. V is TRGV9 and J is TRGJ1 or TRGJ2. The length of the CDR3 is 13 residues. The germline CDR1 and CDR2 sequences are GITISATS and ISYDGTV (reference sequence). After removal of 1 base from V and 7 bases from J, the junction contained 7 bases not matched to a gene. The CDR3 reads CALWEVAEYKKLF. DNA for the CDR3: TGTGCCTTGTGGGAGGTTGCGGAATATAAGAAACTCTTT.

There are a few counts of this clone. The gene calls are TRGV9 and TRGJP. Germline V CDR1 and CDR2: GITISATS, ISYDGTV (reference sequence). CDR3 length: 18 amino acids. J lost 8 bases, V lost 0 bases, and 10 bases had no gene match. This CDR3 reads CALWEVSPKKLGKKIKVF. CDR3 DNA sequence: TGTGCCTTGTGGGAGGTGAGTCCTAAGAAGTTGGGCAAAAAAATCAAGGTATTT.

This chain joins TRGV4 and TRGJ1 or TRGJ2. The V and J ends lost 6 bases and 3 bases, in that order; junction bases with no gene match: 8. The CDR3 has 13 amino acids. The germline CDR1 and CDR2 sequences are EGSTGY and YDSYTSSV. In DNA, the CDR3 is TGTGCCACCTGGAATATTTGTTATTATAAGAAACTCTTT. Its protein product is CATWNICYYKKLF.

This clone was observed a few times. The junction and the germline gene differ at one end; a read error may be behind it. The same CDR3 arises from other DNA sequences in this sample as well. The chain joins TRGV4 to TRGJ1 or TRGJ2. This CDR3 is built from 13 residues. The germline CDR1 and CDR2 sequences are EGSTGY and YDSYTSSV. This CDR3 is CATWNGIYYKKLF. The CDR3 coding sequence is TGTGCCACCTGGAATGGGATTTATTATAAGAAACTCTTT.

Comment on this clone: The same CDR3 can be traced to other DNA sequences in this sample. The rearrangement joins TRGV5 to TRGJ1 or TRGJ2. J gave up 5 bases and V 0 bases, and 7 bases lay outside the gene matches. The CDR3 totals 14 residues. Germline V CDR1 and CDR2: VINAFY, YDVSNSKD. The CDR3 DNA follows: TGTGCCACCTGGGACAGGCCCGGAGATTATAAGAAACTCTTT. Translation: CATWDRPGDYKKLF.

In its sample, this clone was seen a few times. This rearrangement joins TRGV8 to TRGJ1 or TRGJ2. The germline V gene encodes CDR1 VENAVY and CDR2 YDSYNSRV. The CDR3 is 13 residues long. The V gene end was trimmed by 1 base and the J gene end by 8 bases; junction bases not matched to a gene: 8. CDR3 sequence (DNA): TGTGCCACCTGGGATAGACCGGCAGATAAGAAACTCTTT. Amino acid sequence: CATWDRPADKKLF.

This clone was counted a few times. This sequence joins TRGV9 and TRGJ1 or TRGJ2. CDR3 length: 12 amino acids. The V gene end was trimmed by 1 base and the J gene end by 10 bases; junction bases not matched to a gene: 7. CDR1 is GITISATS, CDR2 ISYDGTV, per germline (reference sequence). The chain's CDR3 is CALWEVTSKKLF. As DNA, the CDR3 is TGTGCCTTGTGGGAGGTTACATCGAAGAAACTCTTT.

This clone has more than one count but fewer than ten. Its ends do not fully match the called genes, so a read error is possible. The chain links TRGV2 to TRGJP2. CDR1 is EGSNGY and CDR2 is YDSYNSKV in the germline V gene. This CDR3 contains 14 residues. The CDR3 DNA is TGTGCCACCTGGGACGGGCGTAGTGATTGGACCAAGACGTTT. Its protein is CATWDGRSDWTKTF.

A note on this clone: Additional DNA sequences in this sample encode the identical CDR3. This chain connects TRGV4 to TRGJ1 or TRGJ2. The ends lost 0 bases at V and 7 bases at J; junction bases unmatched: 6. Germline loops: CDR1 EGSTGY, CDR2 YDSYTSSV. The CDR3 contains 13 residues. The CDR3: CATWDGPEYKKLF. CDR3 DNA: TGTGCCACCTGGGATGGGCCGGAGTATAAGAAACTCTTT.

This clone was picked up a small number of times. The chain carries TRGV9 and TRGJ1 or TRGJ2. CDR1 is GITISATS and CDR2 is ISYDGTV in the germline V gene (reference sequence). The CDR3 has 14 amino acids. J was trimmed by 9 bases and V by 0 bases; bases with no gene match: 11. This chain's CDR3 is CALWEVHVSRKKLF. In DNA, the CDR3 is TGTGCCTTGTGGGAGGTGCATGTCAGTCGTAAGAAACTCTTT.

The chain employs TRGV2 and TRGJ1 or TRGJ2. J gave up 9 bases and V 12 bases, and 11 bases lay outside the gene matches. The CDR3 contains 10 residues. CDR1 and CDR2 from the germline V gene are EGSNGY and YDSYNSKV. The chain's CDR3 is CAPFRVKKLF. In DNA form, the CDR3 reads TGTGCCCCCTTCCGGGTTAAGAAACTCTTT.

This clone has a handful of counts. The junction and the germline gene differ at one end; a read error may be behind it. This sample also contains other DNA sequences that code for the same CDR3. V gene TRGV4 combines with J gene TRGJP2. Germline-derived CDR1 and CDR2 are EGSTGY and YDSYTSSV. The CDR3 sequence is 14 residues long. The CDR3 protein is CATWNGRSDWIKTF. CDR3 bases: TGTGCCACCTGGAATGGACGTAGTGATTGGATCAAGACGTTT.